A selection of T cell receptor beta chains follows, all from one sample in a study of T cells after yellow fever vaccination. TCRdb passed the 5' RACE reads through MiXCR, listing each CDR3 protein once. This table has some 560,000 distinct CDR3 sequences, approximately 21% appearing once. The sample in question was PBMCs, obtained 15 days after the yellow fever booster vaccination. All receptors derive from a man under 40 who received the YFV17D yellow fever vaccine. CDR3s include the opening cysteine and the closing phenylalanine or tryptophan. The D gene is left open where the match is weak. Rows give clone size only sometimes, using once, few, many, or a class for an expanded clone.

cdr3_length	clone_size	v_call	j_call	d_call	cdr3_aa	cdr3_nt
15	-	TRBV28	TRBJ2-6	TRBD1	CASTQGATGANVLTF	TGTGCCAGCACGCAGGGGGCTACTGGGGCCAACGTCCTGACTTTC
15	-	TRBV18	TRBJ2-3	-	CASSPATNVIDTQYF	TGTGCCAGCTCACCGGCGACTAACGTAATAGATACGCAGTATTTT
15	-	TRBV20-1	TRBJ2-5	-	CSANPVQGAKETQYF	TGCAGTGCTAACCCGGTGCAGGGAGCTAAAGAGACCCAGTACTTC
15	-	TRBV24-1	TRBJ2-1	TRBD1	CATSEGQGIYNEQFF	TGTGCCACCAGTGAGGGACAGGGTATTTACAATGAGCAGTTCTTC
15	-	TRBV29-1	TRBJ2-5	TRBD1	CSVGHTGGARETQYF	TGCAGCGTAGGGCATACAGGGGGCGCCAGGGAGACCCAGTACTTC
14	many	TRBV7-2	TRBJ2-3	-	CASSSGTVPYTQYF	TGTGCCAGCAGTTCCGGGACTGTACCTTATACGCAGTATTTT
14	-	TRBV20-1	TRBJ2-5	-	CSARRIQYQETQYF	TGCAGTGCTAGGCGGATACAATATCAAGAGACCCAGTACTTC
15	-	TRBV28	TRBJ2-2	TRBD2	CASSLASGRAGELFF	TGTGCCAGCAGCCTAGCTAGCGGGAGAGCCGGGGAGCTGTTTTTT
15	-	TRBV20-1	TRBJ2-3	TRBD2	CSASSPGTIADTQYF	TGCAGTGCTTCCTCACCCGGGACTATTGCAGATACGCAGTATTTT
13	few	TRBV7-2	TRBJ2-1	-	CASSLYIDREQFF	TGTGCCAGCAGCTTATACATCGACAGGGAGCAGTTCTTC
14	few	TRBV20-1	TRBJ2-7	TRBD2	CSANPTSVSYEQYF	TGCAGTGCTAACCCTACTAGCGTCTCCTACGAGCAGTACTTC
14	-	TRBV6-1	TRBJ2-7	-	CASSLRQSTYEQYF	TGTGCCAGCAGCCTGCGGCAGTCGACCTACGAGCAGTACTTC
15	-	TRBV11-2	TRBJ2-1	-	CASNLGGPTYNEQFF	TGTGCCAGCAATCTAGGGGGGCCCACCTACAATGAGCAGTTCTTC
15	few	TRBV3-1	TRBJ2-1	-	CASSESWTARNEQFF	TGTGCCAGCAGCGAGAGTTGGACAGCGCGCAATGAGCAGTTCTTC
13	-	TRBV20-1	TRBJ2-7	TRBD2	CSASSGRSYEQYF	TGCAGTGCTAGTAGCGGGAGAAGCTACGAGCAGTACTTC
15	-	TRBV9	TRBJ1-2	-	CASSPEGGSLYGYTF	TGTGCCAGCAGCCCAGAAGGGGGTTCTCTCTATGGCTACACCTTC